The rows below give T cell receptor beta chains drawn from one sample of a study of T cell responses to AZD1222 COVID-19 vaccine. Sequencing was performed with immunoSEQ multiplex PCR; in TCRdb, only in-frame clones are kept and a portion is missing. The sample holds around 120,000 clones, approximately 89% seen once. The sequenced sample was peripheral blood, obtained on day 0 of AZD1222 vaccination. All receptors come from an adult in good health. Both conserved end residues are part of each CDR3. The order of the fields is V gene, D gene, J gene, clone size, CDR3 length, CDR3 DNA, CDR3 protein. The D gene is left open where the match is weak. The size of a clone is reported for some rows only, either as once, few or many, or as a class for expanded clones.

>TRBV7-2|.|TRBJ1-2|.|14
TGTGCCAGCAGCCAAACTGGAAGCGCATATGGCTACACCTTC
CASSQTGSAYGYTF
>TRBV16|.|TRBJ1-1|.|14
TGTGCCAGCAGCCGAACAGGGATGAACACTGAAGCTTTCTTT
CASSRTGMNTEAFF
>TRBV6-6|.|TRBJ1-4|.|12
TGTGCCAGCAAAAGGTACAATGAAAAACTGTTTTTT
CASKRYNEKLFF
>TRBV5-1|.|TRBJ1-2|once|13
TGCGCCAGCAGCTTGGGCAGTGGGGACGGCTACACCTTC
CASSLGSGDGYTF
>TRBV28|.|TRBJ1-2|.|14
TGTGCCAGCAGTCCCCGAAAGGACGGAGATGGCTACACCTTC
CASSPRKDGDGYTF
>TRBV6-2/TRBV6-3|.|TRBJ2-2|.|12
TGTGCCAGCAGTTACTTTACCGGGGAGCTGTTTTTT
CASSYFTGELFF
>TRBV5-8|.|TRBJ2-1|.|13
TGTGCCAGCAAATTCCGCTCCTACAATGAGCAGTTCTTC
CASKFRSYNEQFF
>TRBV27|.|TRBJ1-2|.|13
TGTGCCAGCAGGGGCGGGGGCCCCTATGGCTACACCTTC
CASRGGGPYGYTF
>TRBV5-1|.|TRBJ1-6|.|13
TGCGCCAGCAGGGGTCGGTATTATTCACCCCTCCACTTT
CASRGRYYSPLHF
>TRBV7-2|.|TRBJ1-5|few|15
TGTGCCAGCAGCTTACAAGATAATAGCAATCAGCCCCAGCATTTT
CASSLQDNSNQPQHF
>TRBV5-6|.|TRBJ1-5|.|15
TGTGCCAGCAGCGCCCAGGGGACTAGCAATCAGCCCCAGCATTTT
CASSAQGTSNQPQHF
>TRBV5-8|.|TRBJ1-3|.|13
TGTGCCAGCAGCTTAAGGGGTGGAAACACCATATATTTT
CASSLRGGNTIYF
>TRBV7-8|.|TRBJ2-7|.|14
TGTGCCAGCAGCCACTCTGAGACAGCCTACGAGCAGTACTTC
CASSHSETAYEQYF
>TRBV9|.|TRBJ1-5|.|15
TGTGCCAGCAGCGAGAGGGAGGGCTCAGCGGAGCCCCAGCATTTT
CASSEREGSAEPQHF
>TRBV10-3|TRBD2|TRBJ2-2|.|19
TGTGCCATCAGGGGGACTAGCGGGTTCTCTCGGGACTTGATCGGGGAGCTGTTTTTT
CAIRGTSGFSRDLIGELFF
>TRBV5-6|.|TRBJ1-6|.|16
TGTGCCAGCAGCTTGGCTAGGGGCGAGGCCACTTCACCCCTCCACTTT
CASSLARGEATSPLHF
>TRBV6-5|.|TRBJ1-6|.|15
TGTGCCAGCAGTTACTCGGTCGGAGTGGATTCACCCCTCCACTTT
CASSYSVGVDSPLHF
>TRBV5-1|TRBD1|TRBJ1-6|.|14
TGCGCCAGCAGCGCGGGACAGGGTAGTTCACCCCTCCACTTT
CASSAGQGSSPLHF
>TRBV15|TRBD1|TRBJ1-1|.|15
TGTGCCACCAGCAGAGATCCCGCACAGGGGGCTGAAGCTTTCTTT
CATSRDPAQGAEAFF
>TRBV4-3|TRBD1|TRBJ1-2|.|13
TGCGCCAGCAGCCAAGGCAGGGGGGATGGCTACACCTTC
CASSQGRGDGYTF
>TRBV12-5|.|TRBJ1-2|few|16
TGTGCTAGTGGTTTGGTACTGTATGGGAGGGACTATGGCTACACCTTC
CASGLVLYGRDYGYTF
>TRBV5-1|.|TRBJ1-4|.|14
TGCGCCAGCAGCTTGGGAGGTGAAAATGAAAAACTGTTTTTT
CASSLGGENEKLFF
>TRBV6-5|.|TRBJ1-6|.|13
TGTGCCAGCAGACCCGGGGTAAGCTCACCCCTCCACTTT
CASRPGVSSPLHF
>TRBV11-2|.|TRBJ1-2|.|13
TGTGCCAGCAGCTTAGATCCGGACTATGGCTACACCTTC
CASSLDPDYGYTF
>TRBV4-1|.|TRBJ2-1|.|16
TGCGCCAGCAGCCAAGGAAGGTTAGGCGGGTACAATGAGCAGTTCTTC
CASSQGRLGGYNEQFF
>TRBV7-2|.|TRBJ1-1|.|14
TGTGCCAGCAGCCCTAGCACTTCGAACACTGAAGCTTTCTTT
CASSPSTSNTEAFF
>TRBV7-9|TRBD2|TRBJ2-3|.|15
TGTGCCAGCAGCTTAGCCGGCGGGGGGGCAGATACGCAGTATTTT
CASSLAGGGADTQYF
>TRBV6-2/TRBV6-3|.|TRBJ1-2|.|13
TGTGCCAGCAGCCGGCGCCAGCCTGATGGCTACACCTTC
CASSRRQPDGYTF
>TRBV7-2|.|TRBJ2-5|.|13
TGTGCCAGCAGCTTACGGAGGGAAGAGACCCAGTACTTC
CASSLRREETQYF
>TRBV7-2|.|TRBJ1-6|.|16
TGTGCCAGCAGCCTTGGACCTCTCGGCTATAATTCACCCCTCCACTTT
CASSLGPLGYNSPLHF
>TRBV29-1|.|TRBJ2-1|.|17
TGCAGCGTTGAAGGAGGCCTGCCAGCAAGATCCTACAATGAGCAGTTCTTC
CSVEGGLPARSYNEQFF
>TRBV19|.|TRBJ2-3|.|13
TGTGCCAGTAGCCCGCGGCACACAGATACGCAGTATTTT
CASSPRHTDTQYF
>TRBV7-9|.|TRBJ1-1|.|16
TGTGCCAGCAGCTCCCTGGGACACCCGGGGAGCACTGAAGCTTTCTTT
CASSSLGHPGSTEAFF
>TRBV28|.|TRBJ2-7|.|15
TGTGCCAGCAGTTCCCCCGACAGTCGGGGTTACGAGCAGTACTTC
CASSSPDSRGYEQYF
>TRBV7-9|.|TRBJ2-2|.|17
TGTGCCAGCAGCTCGCCGGCAGGGGCGGTTTACACCGGGGAGCTGTTTTTT
CASSSPAGAVYTGELFF
>TRBV28|.|TRBJ2-3|.|11
TGTGCCAGCAGTTTGGTGGATACGCAGTATTTT
CASSLVDTQYF
>TRBV12-3/TRBV12-4|.|TRBJ1-4|once|11
TGTGCCAGCAGCCTTAATGAAAAACTGTTTTTT
CASSLNEKLFF
>TRBV12-3/TRBV12-4|.|TRBJ1-6|.|12
TGTGCCAGCAGTTTTCCCAATTCACCCCTCCACTTT
CASSFPNSPLHF